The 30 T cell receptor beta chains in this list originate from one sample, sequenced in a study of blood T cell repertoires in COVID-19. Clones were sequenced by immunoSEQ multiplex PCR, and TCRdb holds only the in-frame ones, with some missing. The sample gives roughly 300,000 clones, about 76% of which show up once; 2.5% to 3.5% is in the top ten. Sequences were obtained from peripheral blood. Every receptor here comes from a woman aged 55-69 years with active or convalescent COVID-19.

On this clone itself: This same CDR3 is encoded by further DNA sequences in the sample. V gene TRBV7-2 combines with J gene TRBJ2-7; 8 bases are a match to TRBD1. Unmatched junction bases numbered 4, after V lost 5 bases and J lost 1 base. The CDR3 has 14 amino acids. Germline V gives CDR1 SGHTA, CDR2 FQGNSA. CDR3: CASSLDRGSYEQYF. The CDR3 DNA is TGTGCCAGCAGCCTAGACAGGGGTTCCTACGAGCAGTACTTC.

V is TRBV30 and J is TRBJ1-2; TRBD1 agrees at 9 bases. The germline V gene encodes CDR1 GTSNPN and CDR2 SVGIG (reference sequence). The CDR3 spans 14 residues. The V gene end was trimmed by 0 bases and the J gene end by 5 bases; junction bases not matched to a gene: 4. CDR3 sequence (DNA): TGTGCCTGGAGTGTACCCGGGACAGGGTATGGCTACACCTTC. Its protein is CAWSVPGTGYGYTF.

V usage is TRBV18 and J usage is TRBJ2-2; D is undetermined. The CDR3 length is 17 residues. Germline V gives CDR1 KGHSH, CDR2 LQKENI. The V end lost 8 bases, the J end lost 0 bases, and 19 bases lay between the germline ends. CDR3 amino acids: CASPPASGRANTGELFF. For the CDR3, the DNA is TGTGCCAGCCCGCCAGCCTCAGGCAGAGCGAACACCGGGGAGCTGTTTTTT.

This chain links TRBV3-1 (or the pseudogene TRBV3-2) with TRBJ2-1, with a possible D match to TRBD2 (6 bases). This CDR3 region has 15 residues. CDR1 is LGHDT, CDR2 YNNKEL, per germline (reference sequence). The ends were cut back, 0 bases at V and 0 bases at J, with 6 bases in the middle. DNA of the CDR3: TGTGCCAGCAGCCAAGACGGGGGCTCCTACAATGAGCAGTTCTTC. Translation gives CASSQDGGSYNEQFF.

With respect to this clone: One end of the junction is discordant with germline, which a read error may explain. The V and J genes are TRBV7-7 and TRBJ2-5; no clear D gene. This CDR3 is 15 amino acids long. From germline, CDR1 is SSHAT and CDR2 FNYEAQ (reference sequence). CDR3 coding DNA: TGTGCTAGCAGCCCAAATCCCCTAGACCAAGAGACCCAGTACTTC. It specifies CASSPNPLDQETQYF.

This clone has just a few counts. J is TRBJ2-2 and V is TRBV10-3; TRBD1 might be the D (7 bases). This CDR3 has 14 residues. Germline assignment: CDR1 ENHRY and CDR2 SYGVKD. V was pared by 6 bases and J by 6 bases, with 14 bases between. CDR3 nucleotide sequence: TGTGCCATCAGGGAGGGTACAGGGGCCGGGGAGCTGTTTTTT. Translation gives CAIREGTGAGELFF.

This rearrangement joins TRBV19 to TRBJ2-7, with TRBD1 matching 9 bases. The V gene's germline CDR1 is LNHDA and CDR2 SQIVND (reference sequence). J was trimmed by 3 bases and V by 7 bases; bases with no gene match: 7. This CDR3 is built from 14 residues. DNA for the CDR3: TGTGCCAGTACAAAGGACAGGGGAGGCTACGAGCAGTACTTC. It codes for CASTKDRGGYEQYF.

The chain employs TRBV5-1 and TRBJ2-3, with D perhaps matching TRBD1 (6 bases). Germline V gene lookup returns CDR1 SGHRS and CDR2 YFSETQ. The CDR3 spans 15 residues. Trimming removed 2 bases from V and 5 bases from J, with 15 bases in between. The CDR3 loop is CASSFAPGGQDTQYF. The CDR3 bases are TGCGCCAGCAGCTTTGCCCCTGGGGGCCAAGATACGCAGTATTTT.

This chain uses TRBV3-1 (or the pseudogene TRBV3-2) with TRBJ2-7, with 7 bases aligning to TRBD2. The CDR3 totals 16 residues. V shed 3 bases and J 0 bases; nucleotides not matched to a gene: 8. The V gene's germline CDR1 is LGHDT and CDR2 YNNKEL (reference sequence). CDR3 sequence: CASSQASGVSSYEQYF. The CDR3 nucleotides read TGTGCCAGCAGCCAGGCCAGCGGGGTGAGCTCCTACGAGCAGTACTTC.

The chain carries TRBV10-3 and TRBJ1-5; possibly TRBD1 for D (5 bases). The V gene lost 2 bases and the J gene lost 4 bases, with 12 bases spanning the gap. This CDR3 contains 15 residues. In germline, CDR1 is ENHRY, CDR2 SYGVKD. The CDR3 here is CAISEGRVSNQPQHF. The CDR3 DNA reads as TGTGCCATCAGTGAGGGCAGGGTGAGTAATCAGCCCCAGCATTTT.

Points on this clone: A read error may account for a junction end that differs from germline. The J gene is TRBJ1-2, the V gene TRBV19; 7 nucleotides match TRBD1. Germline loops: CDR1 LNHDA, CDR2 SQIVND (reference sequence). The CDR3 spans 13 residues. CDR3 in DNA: TGTGCCAGTAGTCTAGACAGGGAAAGCGGCTACACCTTC. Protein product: CASSLDRESGYTF. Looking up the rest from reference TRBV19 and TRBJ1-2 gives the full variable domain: DGGITQSPKYLFRKEGQNVTLSCEQNLNHDAMYWYRQDPGQGLRLIYYSQIVNDFQKGDIAEGYSVSREKKESFPLTVTSAQKNPTAFYLCASSLDRESGYTFGSGTRLTVV.

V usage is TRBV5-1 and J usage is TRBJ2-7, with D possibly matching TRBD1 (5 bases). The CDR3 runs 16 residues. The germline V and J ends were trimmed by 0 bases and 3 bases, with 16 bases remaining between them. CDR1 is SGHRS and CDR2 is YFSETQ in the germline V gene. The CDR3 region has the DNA TGCGCCAGCAGCTTGGCGGTCAGCCCTAGGGGCTACGAGCAGTACTTC. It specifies CASSLAVSPRGYEQYF.

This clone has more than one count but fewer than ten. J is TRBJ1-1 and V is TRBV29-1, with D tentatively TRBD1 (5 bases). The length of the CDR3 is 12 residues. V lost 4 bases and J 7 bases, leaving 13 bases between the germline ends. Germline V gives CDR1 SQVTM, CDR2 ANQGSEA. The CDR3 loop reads CSVGLWGSEAFF. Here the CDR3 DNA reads TGCAGCGTTGGTCTATGGGGCAGTGAAGCTTTCTTT.

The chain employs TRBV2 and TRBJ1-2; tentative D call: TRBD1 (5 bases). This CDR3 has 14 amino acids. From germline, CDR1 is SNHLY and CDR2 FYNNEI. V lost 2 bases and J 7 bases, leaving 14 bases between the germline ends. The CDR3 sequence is CASSEIGTGGGYTF. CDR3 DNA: TGTGCCAGCAGTGAAATCGGTACAGGCGGTGGCTACACCTTC. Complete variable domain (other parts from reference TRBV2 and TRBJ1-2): EPEVTQTPSHQVTQMGQEVILRCVPISNHLYFYWYRQILGQKVEFLVSFYNNEISEKSEIFDDQFSVERPDGSNFTLKIRSTKLEDSAMYFCASSEIGTGGGYTFGSGTRLTVV.

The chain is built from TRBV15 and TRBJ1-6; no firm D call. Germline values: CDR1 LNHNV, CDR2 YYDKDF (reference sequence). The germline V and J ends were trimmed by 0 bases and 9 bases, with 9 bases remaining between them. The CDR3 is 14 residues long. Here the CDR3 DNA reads TGTGCCACCAGCAGAGAAGCCCTCGGTTCACCCCTCCACTTT. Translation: CATSREALGSPLHF.

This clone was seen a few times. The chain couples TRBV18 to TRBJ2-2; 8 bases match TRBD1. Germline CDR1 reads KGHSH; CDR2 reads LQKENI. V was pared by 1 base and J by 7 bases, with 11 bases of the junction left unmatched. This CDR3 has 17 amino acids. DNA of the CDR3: TGTGCCAGCTCACCACAAAGGTTGCAGGGGGCCGGCGGGGAGCTGTTTTTT. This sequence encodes CASSPQRLQGAGGELFF.

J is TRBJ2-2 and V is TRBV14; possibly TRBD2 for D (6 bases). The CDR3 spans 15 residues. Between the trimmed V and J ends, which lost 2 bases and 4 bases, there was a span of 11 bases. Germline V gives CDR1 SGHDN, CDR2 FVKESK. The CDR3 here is CASSQRDFRTGELFF. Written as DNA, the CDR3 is TGTGCCAGCAGCCAAAGGGACTTTCGCACCGGGGAGCTGTTTTTT.

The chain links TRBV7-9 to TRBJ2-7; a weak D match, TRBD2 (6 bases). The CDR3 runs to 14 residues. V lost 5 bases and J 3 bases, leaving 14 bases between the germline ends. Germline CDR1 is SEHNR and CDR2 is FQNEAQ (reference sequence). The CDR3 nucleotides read TGTGCCAGCAGCCAAAGGAGGGTTGGCTACGAGCAGTACTTC. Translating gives CASSQRRVGYEQYF.

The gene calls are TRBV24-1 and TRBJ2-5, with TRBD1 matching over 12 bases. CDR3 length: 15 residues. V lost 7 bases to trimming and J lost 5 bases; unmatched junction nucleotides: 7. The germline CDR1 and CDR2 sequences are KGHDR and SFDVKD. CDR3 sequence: CATSLGTGGRETQYF. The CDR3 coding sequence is TGTGCCACCAGCCTCGGGACAGGGGGCCGGGAGACCCAGTACTTC.

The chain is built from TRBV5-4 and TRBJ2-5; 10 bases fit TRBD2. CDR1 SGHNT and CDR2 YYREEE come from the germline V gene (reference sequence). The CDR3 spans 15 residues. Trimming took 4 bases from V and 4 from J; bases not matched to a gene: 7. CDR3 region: CASSPSGGVLETQYF. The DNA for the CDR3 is TGTGCCAGCAGCCCCAGCGGGGGGGTCTTAGAGACCCAGTACTTC.

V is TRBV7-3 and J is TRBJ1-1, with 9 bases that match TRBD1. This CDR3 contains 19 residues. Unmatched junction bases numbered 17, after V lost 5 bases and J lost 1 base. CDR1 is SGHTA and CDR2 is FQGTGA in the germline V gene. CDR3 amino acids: CASSQPKARQGERNTEAFF. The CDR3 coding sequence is TGTGCCAGCAGCCAGCCGAAGGCTAGACAGGGGGAAAGGAACACTGAAGCTTTCTTT.

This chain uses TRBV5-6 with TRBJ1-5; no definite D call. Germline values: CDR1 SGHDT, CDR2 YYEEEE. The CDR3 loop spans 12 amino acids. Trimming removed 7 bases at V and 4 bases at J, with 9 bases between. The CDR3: CASGRVNQPQHF. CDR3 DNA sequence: TGTGCCAGCGGGCGGGTTAATCAGCCCCAGCATTTT.

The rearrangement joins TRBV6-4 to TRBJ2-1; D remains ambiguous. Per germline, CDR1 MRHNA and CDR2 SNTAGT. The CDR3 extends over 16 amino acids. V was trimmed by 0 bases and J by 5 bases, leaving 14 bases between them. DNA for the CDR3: TGTGCCAGCAGTGACTCTGGTTGGTACGGTCACAATGAGCAGTTCTTC. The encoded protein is CASSDSGWYGHNEQFF.

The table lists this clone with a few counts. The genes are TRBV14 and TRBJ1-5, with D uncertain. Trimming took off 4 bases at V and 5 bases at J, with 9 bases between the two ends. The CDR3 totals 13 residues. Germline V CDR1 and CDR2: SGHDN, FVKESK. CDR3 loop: CASSLAEDQPQHF. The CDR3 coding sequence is TGTGCCAGCAGCCTGGCGGAGGATCAGCCCCAGCATTTT.

CDR3 region: CSASRQGVGTEAFF. The DNA of the CDR3 is TGCAGTGCTAGTAGACAGGGGGTGGGCACTGAAGCTTTCTTT. The chain uses TRBV20-1 and TRBJ1-1; TRBD1 matches at 9 bases. This CDR3 is built from 14 residues. Germline assignment: CDR1 DFQATT and CDR2 SNEGSKA (reference sequence). With V trimmed by 3 bases and J by 4 bases, 6 bases remained unmatched.

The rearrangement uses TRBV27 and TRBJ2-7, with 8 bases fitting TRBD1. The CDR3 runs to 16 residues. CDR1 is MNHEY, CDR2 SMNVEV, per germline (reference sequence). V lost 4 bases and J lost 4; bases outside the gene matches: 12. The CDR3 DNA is TGTGCCAGCAGTTCCGGTTCACAGGGGGGCGGTTACGAGCAGTACTTC. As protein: CASSSGSQGGGYEQYF.

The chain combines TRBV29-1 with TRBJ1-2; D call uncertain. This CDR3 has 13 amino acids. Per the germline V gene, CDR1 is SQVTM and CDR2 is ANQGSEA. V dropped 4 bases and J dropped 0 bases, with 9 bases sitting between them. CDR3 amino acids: CSVATASNYGYTF. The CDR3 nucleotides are TGCAGCGTTGCAACAGCTTCTAACTATGGCTACACCTTC.

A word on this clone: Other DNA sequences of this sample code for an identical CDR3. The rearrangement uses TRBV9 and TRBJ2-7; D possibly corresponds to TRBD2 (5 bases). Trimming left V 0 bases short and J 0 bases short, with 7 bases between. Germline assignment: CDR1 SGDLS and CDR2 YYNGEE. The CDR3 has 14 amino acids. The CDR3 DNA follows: TGTGCCAGCAGCGTAGGTGGGAGCTCCTACGAGCAGTACTTC. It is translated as CASSVGGSSYEQYF.

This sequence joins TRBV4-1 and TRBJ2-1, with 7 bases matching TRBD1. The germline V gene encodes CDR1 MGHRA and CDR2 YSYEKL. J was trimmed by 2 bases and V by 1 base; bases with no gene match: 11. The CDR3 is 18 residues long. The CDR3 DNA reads TGCGCCAGCAGCCAAGGGGGCAGGGGGAGACATCCCTACAATGAGCAGTTCTTC. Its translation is CASSQGGRGRHPYNEQFF.

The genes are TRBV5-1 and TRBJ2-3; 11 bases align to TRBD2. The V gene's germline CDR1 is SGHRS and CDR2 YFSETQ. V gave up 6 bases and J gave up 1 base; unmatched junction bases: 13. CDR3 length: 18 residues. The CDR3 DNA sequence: TGCGCCAGCAAGAGGGCGCCTAGCGGGGGGATGGGCACAGATACGCAGTATTTT. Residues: CASKRAPSGGMGTDTQYF.